This entry concerns a single TCR beta chain. Its antigen remains unidentified. Time point reported: week 23, last vaccination. Each vaccine dose was 300 ug of mutant IDH1 20-mer peptide, with topical imiquimod. Donor tumors were new WHO grade 3 or 4 IDH1-mutant, ATRX-lost astrocytomas. The data originate from a study of a mutant IDH1 vaccine in newly diagnosed glioma. Study-level background: Antecedent treatment encompassed radiotherapy, temozolomide, or their combination; the majority received both. Study-level findings and limits: Of all patients, about 94% showed vaccine-induced immune responses.

This CDR3 is built from 18 residues. CDR1 is SEHNR, CDR2 FQNEAQ, per germline (reference sequence). After removal of 6 bases from V and 0 bases from J, the junction contained 12 bases not matched to a gene. TCRdb's table, derived via immunoSEQ multiplex PCR, lists solely in-frame clones and lacks some. The top ten hold 5% to 5.5% of the sample, which has some 40,000 clones, 81% seen once. The genes are TRBV7-9 and TRBJ1-4, with 8 positions matching TRBD1. Sequenced material: PBMCs, taken from a glioma patient whose treatment included an IDH1 peptide vaccine. This clonotype was sampled from a man aged 40-50 years with glioma. CDR3: CASRPQGAIFATNEKLFF. CDR3 nucleotide sequence: TGTGCCAGCAGACCCCAGGGGGCCATATTCGCAACTAATGAAAAACTGTTTTTT.